This entry features one T cell receptor (beta chain) sequence. Methods used by the authors: Reference gene primer amplification gave estimated nucleated cell counts. Sequencing was performed with immunoSEQ multiplex PCR; in TCRdb, only in-frame clones are kept and a portion is missing. Clone size and the V and J calls come from that table; the DNA yielded D and trimming. The sample includes roughly 68,000 clones, more than 65% of them seen just once. The data stem from a study of blood T cell repertoires in COVID-19. For the study at large: Samples of COVID-19 (acute and convalescent) were obtained from the United States, Italy and Spain. From T cells, B-cell-depleted T cells, or PBMCs came the material, which was cDNA or gDNA.

The CDR3 has 13 amino acids. The V gene lost 5 bases and the J gene lost 2 bases, with 7 bases spanning the gap. Germline loops: CDR1 MNHEY, CDR2 SVGAGI. Sequences were obtained from peripheral blood. The chain joins TRBV6-5 to TRBJ1-3; D not certain. The sequence derives from a woman aged 45-65 years with acute or convalescent COVID-19. In nucleotides, the CDR3 is TGTGCCAGCAGTCTAGAGACTGGAAACACCATATATTTT. This codes for CASSLETGNTIYF.